One sample yielded the 28 T cell receptor beta chains listed below, sequenced in a study of beta chain features in type 1 diabetes. The investigators reverse transcribed all of the isolated RNA, so they sequenced expressed TCRB transcripts. The protocol was immunoSEQ multiplex PCR, while the TCRdb copy is restricted to in-frame clones and leaves out a portion. Here the sample spans 250,000 or so clones, 68% being singletons. The source material was naive CD4+ T cells from blood. These receptors originate from a man aged 25-40 years in good health.

The chain recombines TRBV5-1 with TRBJ2-7; 10 bases map to TRBD2. The CDR3 length is 15 residues. From germline, CDR1 is SGHRS and CDR2 YFSETQ. With V trimmed by 4 bases and J by 2 bases, 6 bases remained unmatched. This chain's CDR3 is CASSDLAGVPYEQYF. In DNA form, the CDR3 reads TGCGCCAGCAGCGACCTAGCGGGAGTACCCTACGAGCAGTACTTC.

This clone was detected only a few times. This sequence joins TRBV29-1 and TRBJ2-1; the match to TRBD2 covers 10 bases. This CDR3 spans 13 amino acids. V was clipped by 1 base and J by 10 bases; unmatched bases: 4. CDR1 is SQVTM and CDR2 is ANQGSEA in the germline V gene. The CDR3 coding sequence is TGCAGCGTTGAAGGTCCACTAGCGGGAGAGCAGTTCTTC. This translates into CSVEGPLAGEQFF.

With regard to this clone: One junction end disagrees with the germline gene, perhaps due to a read error. This chain connects TRBV30 to TRBJ2-7; TRBD1 matches 9 bases. Germline CDR1 is GTSNPN and CDR2 is SVGIG (reference sequence). CDR3 size: 14 residues. CDR3 coding DNA: TGTGCCTGGAGTGTGGACAGGGGCTCCCACGAGCAGTACTTC. Translating it yields CAWSVDRGSHEQYF.

The chain couples TRBV9 to TRBJ2-1; D remains unclear. CDR1 SGDLS and CDR2 YYNGEE come from the germline V gene. The length of the CDR3 is 15 residues. With 7 bases removed from V and 0 bases from J, the gap between germline ends came to 14 bases. This CDR3 is CASAVTDSSYNEQFF. DNA of the CDR3: TGTGCCAGCGCGGTGACTGATAGCTCCTACAATGAGCAGTTCTTC.

This clone was seen more than once but under ten times. V gene TRBV2 combines with J gene TRBJ2-1; unclear D gene. The germline CDR1 and CDR2 sequences are SNHLY and FYNNEI. This CDR3 is 11 amino acids long. Trimming cost V 5 bases and J 6 bases, with 5 bases left between them. For the CDR3, the DNA is TGTGCCAGCAGTCAGTCCAATGAGCAGTTCTTC. It encodes CASSQSNEQFF. Full variable domain (rest looked up from reference TRBV2 and TRBJ2-1): EPEVTQTPSHQVTQMGQEVILRCVPISNHLYFYWYRQILGQKVEFLVSFYNNEISEKSEIFDDQFSVERPDGSNFTLKIRSTKLEDSAMYFCASSQSNEQFFGPGTRLTVL.

V and J are TRBV21-1 and TRBJ1-2; the DNA was not compared with TRBD1, the D call given in the table. TRBV21-1 is described as a pseudogene. This CDR3 has 15 residues. This CDR3 is CASSVRDRVSYGYTF. CDR3 sequence (DNA): TGTGCCAGCAGCGTCCGGGACAGGGTATCGTATGGCTACACCTTC.

The gene calls are TRBV7-9 and TRBJ1-6; no clear D gene. This CDR3 spans 12 amino acids. The germline V gene has CDR1 SEHNR and CDR2 FQNEAQ (reference sequence). V was cut by 8 bases and J by 5 bases, with 7 bases left in between. CDR3 nucleotides: TGTGCCAGCGGCCACGATAATTCACCCCTCCACTTT. It codes for CASGHDNSPLHF. Supplemented by reference TRBV7-9 and TRBJ1-6, the full variable domain reads DTGVSQNPRHKITKRGQNVTFRCDPISEHNRLYWYRQTLGQGPEFLTYFQNEAQLEKSRLLSDRFSAERPKGSFSTLEIQRTEQGDSAMYLCASGHDNSPLHFGNGTRLTVT.

There are a few counts of this clone. The chain links TRBV2 to TRBJ1-1; D gene unclear. The CDR3 sequence is 14 residues long. Germline V gene data show CDR1 as SNHLY and CDR2 as FYNNEI. Trimming took 1 base from V and 0 from J, leaving 6 bases between them. The CDR3: CASSEGRMNTEAFF. The DNA for the CDR3 is TGTGCCAGCAGTGAAGGTAGGATGAACACTGAAGCTTTCTTT.

The table lists this clone with a few counts. The chain combines TRBV7-2 with TRBJ2-5; TRBD1 is a possible D gene (5 bases). The CDR3 has 15 amino acids. V was cut by 2 bases and J by 3 bases, with 13 bases left in between. Germline CDR1 and CDR2: SGHTA and FQGNSA. For the CDR3, the DNA is TGTGCCAGCAGCTTAAGGGGTCAGTCGAAAGAGACCCAGTACTTC. Translation: CASSLRGQSKETQYF.

This clone has only a few counts. The genes are TRBV5-1 and TRBJ2-7; D perhaps matches TRBD1 (6 bases). Deletions cut 2 bases from V and 3 bases from J, with 9 bases between. The germline CDR1 and CDR2 sequences are SGHRS and YFSETQ. The CDR3 length is 13 residues. In DNA, the CDR3 is TGCGCCAGCAGCTTTGGACAGAGCTACGAGCAGTACTTC. Translated, it gives CASSFGQSYEQYF.

This clone was observed a few times. The same CDR3 arises from other DNA sequences in this sample as well. The chain employs TRBV7-2 and TRBJ2-7, with D unclear. The CDR3 extends over 11 amino acids. From germline, CDR1 is SGHTA and CDR2 FQGNSA. V was clipped by 6 bases and J by 3 bases, with 6 bases between them. CDR3 nucleotide sequence: TGTGCCAGCAGTTCATACTACGAGCAGTACTTC. Protein sequence: CASSSYYEQYF.

V and J are TRBV30 and TRBJ1-5; D is perhaps TRBD1 (5 bases). The germline V and J ends were trimmed by 1 base and 5 bases, with 18 bases remaining between them. This CDR3 region has 16 residues. Germline V gene lookup returns CDR1 GTSNPN and CDR2 SVGIG (reference sequence). CDR3 sequence: CAWSEDTRTGYQPQHF. The CDR3 DNA follows: TGTGCCTGGAGTGAGGACACCAGAACCGGGTATCAGCCCCAGCATTTT.

The gene calls are TRBV18 and TRBJ1-6; the D is unclear. V shed 3 bases and J shed 7 bases, with 7 bases lying between them. CDR1 KGHSH and CDR2 LQKENI come from the germline V gene. The CDR3 sequence is 13 residues long. CDR3 DNA sequence: TGTGCCAGCTCACCCGGTAGCAATTCACCCCTCCACTTT. Amino acid sequence: CASSPGSNSPLHF.

This chain links TRBV13 with TRBJ2-7, with TRBD2 matching over 12 bases. Germline assignment: CDR1 PRHDT and CDR2 FYEKMQ (reference sequence). The length of the CDR3 is 14 residues. Trimming took 5 bases from V and 7 from J; bases not matched to a gene: 6. CDR3 protein: CASSRLAGAGEQYF. CDR3 nucleotide sequence: TGTGCCAGCAGCCGACTAGCGGGAGCGGGGGAGCAGTACTTC.

The chain recombines TRBV2 with TRBJ2-3, with a possible D match to TRBD2 (6 bases). The CDR3 is 14 amino acids. Germline CDR1 SNHLY, CDR2 FYNNEI. Deletions cut 5 bases from V and 6 bases from J, with 15 bases between. The CDR3 nucleotides are TGTGCCAGCAGTCTAAGACTAGAGGCTGATACGCAGTATTTT. Translated: CASSLRLEADTQYF. The complete variable domain, with remaining parts taken from reference TRBV2 and TRBJ2-3, reads EPEVTQTPSHQVTQMGQEVILRCVPISNHLYFYWYRQILGQKVEFLVSFYNNEISEKSEIFDDQFSVERPDGSNFTLKIRSTKLEDSAMYFCASSLRLEADTQYFGPGTRLTVL.

The sample holds a few counts of this clone. The rearrangement joins TRBV5-4 to TRBJ2-4, with 7 bases matching TRBD2. Looked up from germline, CDR1 is SGHNT and CDR2 is YYREEE (reference sequence). The V and J ends lost 4 bases and 7 bases, in that order; junction bases with no gene match: 8. The CDR3 runs 14 residues. The CDR3, as DNA: TGTGCCAGCAGCCCCTCGGGCGGGAGTAACATTCAGTACTTC. Translating it yields CASSPSGGSNIQYF.

In its sample, this clone was seen a few times. This chain uses TRBV5-1 with TRBJ2-3; D not certain. Trimming shortened V by 0 bases and J by 4 bases, and 12 bases separated the two germline ends. Germline values: CDR1 SGHRS, CDR2 YFSETQ. The CDR3 is made up of 15 amino acids. The CDR3 region is CASSLEGSLSDTQYF. CDR3 DNA: TGCGCCAGCAGCTTGGAGGGTTCGTTGTCAGATACGCAGTATTTT.

The rearrangement links TRBV6-5 to TRBJ1-1, with D uncertain. Deletions cut 0 bases from V and 3 bases from J, with 11 bases between. The CDR3 loop spans 15 amino acids. Germline V CDR1 and CDR2: MNHEY, SVGAGI. The CDR3 sequence is CASSYSLARYTEAFF. The CDR3 coding sequence is TGTGCCAGCAGTTACTCTCTGGCGAGGTACACTGAAGCTTTCTTT.

The sample holds a few counts of this clone. In nucleotides, the CDR3 is TGTGCCAGCAGCTTAGATCAAGGGCGGGCCCAGTACTTC. This translates into CASSLDQGRAQYF. The rearrangement joins TRBV11-2 to TRBJ2-5; tentative D call: TRBD2 (5 bases). Germline V gene data show CDR1 as SGHAT and CDR2 as FQNNGV. V dropped 0 bases and J dropped 9 bases, with 11 bases sitting between them. CDR3 size: 13 residues. Full variable domain (rest looked up from reference TRBV11-2 and TRBJ2-5): EAGVAQSPRYKIIEKRQSVAFWCNPISGHATLYWYQQILGQGPKLLIQFQNNGVVDDSQLPKDRFSAERLKGVDSTLKIQPAKLEDSAVYLCASSLDQGRAQYFGPGTRLLVL.

The chain carries TRBV30 and TRBJ2-7; possibly TRBD1 or TRBD2 for D (6 bases each). V shed 2 bases and J shed 0 bases, with 11 bases lying between them. This CDR3 is 14 amino acids long. Germline-derived CDR1 and CDR2 are GTSNPN and SVGIG (reference sequence). CDR3 loop: CAWSSTGASYEQYF. The CDR3 DNA is TGTGCCTGGAGTTCGACGGGGGCCTCCTACGAGCAGTACTTC.

The chain couples TRBV9 to TRBJ2-6; D might be TRBD1 (6 bases). The CDR3 loop spans 18 amino acids. CDR1 SGDLS and CDR2 YYNGEE come from the germline V gene. V was clipped by 4 bases and J by 0 bases, with 17 bases between them. CDR3: CASSRNRDRVSGANVLTF. The CDR3 coding sequence is TGTGCCAGCAGCCGTAACAGGGACCGGGTCTCTGGGGCCAACGTCCTGACTTTC.

The chain links TRBV4-2 to TRBJ2-1, with a possible D match to TRBD2 (6 bases). The length of the CDR3 is 15 residues. CDR1 is LGHNA, CDR2 YNFKEQ, per germline. Trimming left V 0 bases short and J 5 bases short, with 11 bases between. CDR3 loop: CASSQESAGNNEQFF. As DNA, the CDR3 is TGTGCCAGCAGCCAAGAGTCAGCGGGCAACAATGAGCAGTTCTTC.

V and J are TRBV30 and TRBJ1-2; D remains unclear. The length of the CDR3 is 11 residues. From germline, CDR1 is GTSNPN and CDR2 SVGIG (reference sequence). The germline V and J ends were trimmed by 0 bases and 8 bases, with 7 bases remaining between them. CDR3 sequence: CAWSVLKGYTF. The CDR3 DNA follows: TGTGCCTGGAGTGTACTAAAGGGCTACACCTTC. Variable domain in full (rest from reference TRBV30 and TRBJ1-2): SQTIHQWPATLVQPVGSPLSLECTVEGTSNPNLYWYRQAAGRGLQLLFYSVGIGQISSEVPQNLSASRPQDRQFILSSKKLLLSDSGFYLCAWSVLKGYTFGSGTRLTVV.

This clone has only a few counts. The genes are TRBV27 and TRBJ1-4, with TRBD1 as a possible D gene (5 bases). The CDR3 totals 16 residues. Germline loops: CDR1 MNHEY, CDR2 SMNVEV (reference sequence). V lost 6 bases, J lost 3 bases, and 17 bases lay in between. CDR3 amino acids: CASSQSGLGANEKLFF. The CDR3 nucleotides read TGTGCCAGCAGCCAGTCCGGTTTAGGGGCTAATGAAAAACTGTTTTTT.

The rearrangement links TRBV7-2 to TRBJ2-1; D not resolved. This CDR3 comprises 11 residues. Germline values: CDR1 SGHTA, CDR2 FQGNSA. V was cut by 0 bases and J by 13 bases, with 7 bases left in between. The CDR3 bases are TGTGCCAGCAGCTTAGCGCTTTTCCAGTTCTTC. Translated: CASSLALFQFF.

V and J are TRBV5-1 and TRBJ2-1; no firm D call. V shed 1 base and J shed 3 bases, with 5 bases lying between them. There are 13 residues in the CDR3. From germline, CDR1 is SGHRS and CDR2 YFSETQ. The chain's CDR3 is CASSLTDYNEQFF. The CDR3 nucleotides read TGCGCCAGCAGCTTGACGGACTACAATGAGCAGTTCTTC. Drawing the rest from reference TRBV5-1 and TRBJ2-1, the complete variable domain is KAGVTQTPRYLIKTRGQQVTLSCSPISGHRSVSWYQQTPGQGLQFLFEYFSETQRNKGNFPGRFSGRQFSNSRSEMNVSTLELGDSALYLCASSLTDYNEQFFGPGTRLTVL.

V and J are TRBV29-1 and TRBJ2-1, with 10 bases lining up with TRBD2. The ends lost 6 bases at V and 5 bases at J; junction bases unmatched: 13. CDR1 and CDR2 from the germline V gene are SQVTM and ANQGSEA. This CDR3 region has 16 residues. The CDR3 coding sequence is TGCAGCGTGGCCGGGACTAGCGTCCGCCCCCACAATGAGCAGTTCTTC. Its protein product is CSVAGTSVRPHNEQFF.

The chain is built from TRBV25-1 and TRBJ2-7, with TRBD1 matching 8 bases. CDR3 size: 13 residues. V lost 8 bases and J lost 3; bases outside the gene matches: 6. The germline CDR1 and CDR2 sequences are MGHDK and SYGVNS. The DNA for the CDR3 is TGTGCCAGCTGCGGGACAGGATACTACGAGCAGTACTTC. It yields the protein CASCGTGYYEQYF.